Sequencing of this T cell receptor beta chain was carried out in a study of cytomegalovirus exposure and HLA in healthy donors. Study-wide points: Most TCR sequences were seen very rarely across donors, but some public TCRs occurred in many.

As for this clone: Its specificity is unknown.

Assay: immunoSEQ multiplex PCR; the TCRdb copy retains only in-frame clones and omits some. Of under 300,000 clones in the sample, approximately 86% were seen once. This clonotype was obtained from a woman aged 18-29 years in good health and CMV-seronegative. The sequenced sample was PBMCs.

The CDR3 is CASSGRDWGSYEQYF. The CDR3 DNA follows: TGTGCCAGCAGTGGGCGGGACTGGGGCTCCTACGAGCAGTACTTC. This chain uses TRBV6-1 with TRBJ2-7, with D possibly TRBD2 on 6 matching bases. There are 15 residues in the CDR3. V was pared by 4 bases and J by 0 bases, with 13 bases between. Germline CDR1 and CDR2: MNHNS and SASEGT.